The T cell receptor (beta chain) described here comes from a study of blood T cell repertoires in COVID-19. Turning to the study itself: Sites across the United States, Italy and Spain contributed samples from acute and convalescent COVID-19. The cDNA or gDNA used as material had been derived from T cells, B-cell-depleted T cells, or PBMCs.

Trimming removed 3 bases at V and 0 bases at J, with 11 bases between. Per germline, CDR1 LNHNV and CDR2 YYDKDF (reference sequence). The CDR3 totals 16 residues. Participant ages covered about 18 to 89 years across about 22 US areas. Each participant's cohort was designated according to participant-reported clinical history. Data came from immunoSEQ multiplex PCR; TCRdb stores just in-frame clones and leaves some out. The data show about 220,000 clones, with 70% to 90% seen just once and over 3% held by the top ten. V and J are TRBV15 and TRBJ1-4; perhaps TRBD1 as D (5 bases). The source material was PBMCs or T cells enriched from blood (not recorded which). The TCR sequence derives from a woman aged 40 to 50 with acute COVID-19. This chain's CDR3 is CATSSDGGATNEKLFF. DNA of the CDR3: TGTGCCACCAGCAGCGACGGGGGGGCAACTAATGAAAAACTGTTTTTT. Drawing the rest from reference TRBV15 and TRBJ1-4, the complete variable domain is DAMVIQNPRYQVTQFGKPVTLSCSQTLNHNVMYWYQQKSSQAPKLLFHYYDKDFNNEADTPDNFQSRRPNTSFCFLDIRSPGLGDTAMYLCATSSDGGATNEKLFFGSGTQLSVL.